Following are 29 T cell receptor beta chains from one sample sequenced in a study of T-cell reconstitution after alpha-beta-depleted transplantation in children. Unique molecular identifiers tagged the TCRbeta library. Each CDR3 protein gets one entry after TCRdb re-called the PCR reads with MiXCR. The top ten clones hold less than 15% of a sample with 500,000 or so distinct CDR3 sequences, around 10% of them seen once. Sequences were derived from PBMCs, mostly from graft donor cells, sampled 180 days after TCRalphabeta/CD19-depleted stem cell transplant. Every receptor here comes from a female patient aged 2-15 years who had a stem cell transplant for aplastic anemia, so the T cells may come from the graft donor.

This chain connects TRBV20-1 to TRBJ2-1; TRBD2 matches at 11 bases. The CDR3 spans 17 residues. CDR1 and CDR2 from the germline V gene are DFQATT and SNEGSKA (reference sequence). With V trimmed by 3 bases and J by 8 bases, 15 bases remained unmatched. CDR3 nucleotide sequence: TGCAGTGCTAGCCGGTCTACTAGCGGGAGCTTTCCTTATGAGCAGTTCTTC. Translation gives CSASRSTSGSFPYEQFF.

The CDR3 region has the DNA TGTGCCAGTAGTATTCCCACTAGCGGATACTCCTACAATGAGCAGTTCTTC. Translating it yields CASSIPTSGYSYNEQFF. The genes are TRBV19 and TRBJ2-1; 8 bases map to TRBD2. The CDR3 contains 17 residues. Germline assignment: CDR1 LNHDA and CDR2 SQIVND (reference sequence). V gave up 3 bases and J gave up 0 bases; unmatched junction bases: 7.

CDR3 sequence: CASSPQGAKSSYNEQFF. The DNA for the CDR3 is TGTGCCAGCAGCCCCCAGGGGGCGAAGAGCTCCTACAATGAGCAGTTCTTC. The chain combines TRBV11-2 with TRBJ2-1; 8 positions agree with TRBD1. This CDR3 spans 17 amino acids. CDR1 SGHAT and CDR2 FQNNGV come from the germline V gene. The V segment lost 5 bases and the J segment 0 bases; nucleotides outside the gene matches: 9. Variable domain in full (rest from reference TRBV11-2 and TRBJ2-1): EAGVAQSPRYKIIEKRQSVAFWCNPISGHATLYWYQQILGQGPKLLIQFQNNGVVDDSQLPKDRFSAERLKGVDSTLKIQPAKLEDSAVYLCASSPQGAKSSYNEQFFGPGTRLTVL.

This rearrangement joins TRBV20-1 to TRBJ2-1, with D possibly TRBD2 on 5 matching bases. This CDR3 is 14 amino acids long. V shed 0 bases and J shed 8 bases, with 14 bases lying between them. CDR1 is DFQATT, CDR2 SNEGSKA, per germline (reference sequence). The chain's CDR3 is CSARDWAVRDEQFF. The CDR3 DNA reads as TGCAGTGCTAGAGATTGGGCAGTGAGGGATGAGCAGTTCTTC.

This clonotype was seen more than once but under ten times. J is TRBJ2-7 and V is TRBV20-1; D is unresolved. Trimming shortened V by 1 base and J by 4 bases, and 17 bases separated the two germline ends. CDR1 is DFQATT and CDR2 is SNEGSKA in the germline V gene (reference sequence). The CDR3 is made up of 15 amino acids. DNA for the CDR3: TGCAGTGCTAGAGCCCTCAGGTTCCTCCGATACGAGCAGTACGTC. Its translation is CSARALRFLRYEQYV.

J is TRBJ2-1 and V is TRBV7-3, with D possibly matching TRBD2 (5 bases). The CDR3 extends over 16 amino acids. V lost 5 bases, J lost 0 bases, and 14 bases lay in between. From germline, CDR1 is SGHTA and CDR2 FQGTGA. CDR3 amino acids: CASSPTRASSYNEQFF. The DNA of the CDR3 is TGTGCCAGCAGCCCAACTAGGGCCAGCTCCTACAATGAGCAGTTCTTC.

The chain has TRBV12-3 or TRBV12-4 and TRBJ2-7; D not certain. V was clipped by 6 bases and J by 3 bases, with 18 bases between them. The CDR3 runs to 15 residues. CDR3 sequence: CASRENTGIHYEQYF. CDR3 nucleotide sequence: TGTGCCAGCAGAGAAAACACCGGAATCCACTACGAGCAGTACTTC.

The V and J genes are TRBV7-2 and TRBJ2-5, with 9 bases fitting TRBD1. The CDR3 covers 17 residues. Germline V lookup: CDR1 SGHTA, CDR2 FQGNSA. J gave up 1 base and V 0 bases, and 6 bases lay outside the gene matches. In DNA, the CDR3 is TGTGCCAGCAGCTTAGCATCCGGGACAGGGCCCCAAGAGACCCAGTACTTC. It yields the protein CASSLASGTGPQETQYF.

This CDR3 reads CASSSGTIFSTDTQYF. The CDR3 nucleotides read TGTGCCAGCAGTTCCGGGACAATTTTCAGCACAGATACGCAGTATTTT. The chain carries TRBV27 and TRBJ2-3; maybe TRBD1 (6 bases). The CDR3 spans 16 residues. Per germline, CDR1 MNHEY and CDR2 SMNVEV (reference sequence). V was shortened by 4 bases and J by 0 bases, with 14 bases between the two germline ends.

CDR3 nucleotide sequence: TGTGCCAGCAGCTTGGCCGCGCTGGGACCCTACGAGCAGTACGTC. Its translation is CASSLAALGPYEQYV. The chain links TRBV5-6 to TRBJ2-7; D may match TRBD1 or TRBD2 (5 bases each). The CDR3 extends over 15 amino acids. In germline, CDR1 is SGHDT, CDR2 YYEEEE. Trimming removed 0 bases at V and 2 bases at J, with 12 bases between.

This chain uses TRBV28 with TRBJ2-3, with TRBD1 matching 9 bases. J was trimmed by 4 bases and V by 5 bases; bases with no gene match: 7. This CDR3 region has 15 residues. The germline gives CDR1 MDHEN, CDR2 SYDVKM. DNA of the CDR3: TGTGCCAGCAGTACTACCGGGACAGGGCCAGATACGCAGTATTTT. Its protein product is CASSTTGTGPDTQYF.

This clonotype was detected many times. The chain couples TRBV12-3 or TRBV12-4 to TRBJ1-5, with 10 nucleotides matching TRBD1. The CDR3 runs to 13 residues. V was clipped by 7 bases and J by 7 bases; unmatched bases: 4. The CDR3 nucleotides read TGTGCCAGCACTGCGACAGGGGGCCAGCCCCAGCATTTT. This codes for CASTATGGQPQHF.

Remarks on this clonotype: Sequence at one end of the junction differs from germline and may be a read error. The genes are TRBV12-3 or TRBV12-4 and TRBJ1-5; TRBD1 matches at 8 bases. This CDR3 has 14 residues. The CDR3 bases are TGTGCCAGCAGTTTCTCAGGGGGCAATCAGCCCCATCATTTT. Translated, it gives CASSFSGGNQPHHF.

The sample holds many counts of this clonotype. The rearrangement uses TRBV5-6 and TRBJ2-7; TRBD2 might be the D (6 bases). Trimming removed 1 base from V and 2 bases from J, with 10 bases in between. CDR1 and CDR2 (germline): SGHDT, YYEEEE. This CDR3 spans 14 amino acids. CDR3 in DNA: TGTGCCAGCAGCTTGCGGGGGAGGCCCTACGAGCAGTACTTC. Translation gives CASSLRGRPYEQYF.

This clonotype was recorded a few times. The V call is TRBV5-1, the J call TRBJ2-5; TRBD1 agrees at 8 bases. The junction had 6 bases not matched to a gene; V was cut back by 4 bases and J by 4 bases. This CDR3 region has 14 residues. Germline lookup yields CDR1 SGHRS and CDR2 YFSETQ. CDR3 in DNA: TGCGCCAGCAGCCACGGACAGGGCCGAGAGACCCAGTACTTC. Its protein product is CASSHGQGRETQYF.

This chain links TRBV6-5 with TRBJ2-1; D unclear. V lost 6 bases and J 0 bases, leaving 15 bases between the germline ends. CDR1 and CDR2 from the germline V gene are MNHEY and SVGAGI. CDR3 length equals 16 residues. Written as DNA, the CDR3 is TGTGCCAGCAGGTATTGGACGGCGAGCTCCTACAATGAGCAGTTCTTC. Residues: CASRYWTASSYNEQFF.

This clonotype was recorded at least ten times. The CDR3, as DNA: TGTGCCAGCAGGGCGTCCTACGAGCAGTACTTC. Protein: CASRASYEQYF. This sequence joins TRBV6-5 and TRBJ2-7; D remains ambiguous. V was shortened by 6 bases and J by 1 base, with 4 bases between the two germline ends. The CDR3 consists of 11 residues. The V gene's germline CDR1 is MNHEY and CDR2 SVGAGI.

The chain uses TRBV27 and TRBJ1-1; D is undetermined. Per germline, CDR1 MNHEY and CDR2 SMNVEV (reference sequence). V was clipped by 2 bases and J by 0 bases, with 10 bases between them. The CDR3 has 15 residues. The CDR3 region is CASSLLGELNTEAFF. The CDR3 DNA sequence: TGTGCCAGCAGTTTACTGGGAGAACTGAACACTGAAGCTTTCTTT.

In its sample, this clonotype was seen many times. The V call is TRBV7-3, the J call TRBJ1-1; 7 positions agree with TRBD1. V lost 4 bases to trimming and J lost 10 bases; unmatched junction nucleotides: 15. Germline V lookup: CDR1 SGHTA, CDR2 FQGTGA. The CDR3 is 15 residues long. The CDR3 DNA reads TGTGCCAGCAGCTCGGGAATCGACAGGGATCGAGTAGCTTTCTTT. Translation gives CASSSGIDRDRVAFF. The complete variable domain, with remaining parts taken from reference TRBV7-3 and TRBJ1-1, reads GAGVSQTPSNKVTEKGKYVELRCDPISGHTALYWYRQSLGQGPEFLIYFQGTGAADDSGLPNDRFFAVRPEGSVSTLKIQRTERGDSAVYLCASSSGIDRDRVAFFGQGTRLTVV.

J is TRBJ2-7 and V is TRBV29-1; TRBD1 agrees at 9 bases. The J segment lost 2 bases and the V segment lost 6 bases, leaving 8 bases of the junction unmatched. The CDR3 length is 14 residues. The germline CDR1 and CDR2 sequences are SQVTM and ANQGSEA. The CDR3 DNA reads TGCAGCGTCCACGCGGACAGGGGCGCCTACGAGCAGTACTTC. It translates to CSVHADRGAYEQYF.

This clonotype has a count of ten or more. The chain combines TRBV29-1 with TRBJ2-5; 7 bases map to TRBD1. The CDR3 runs to 13 residues. The junction had 5 bases not matched to a gene; V was cut back by 2 bases and J by 5 bases. Germline V gene data show CDR1 as SQVTM and CDR2 as ANQGSEA. Here the CDR3 DNA reads TGCAGCGTTGAATCCCCACAGGGGGAGACCCAGTACTTC. Translated: CSVESPQGETQYF. Full variable domain (outside the CDR3, taken from reference TRBV29-1 and TRBJ2-5): SAVISQKPSRDICQRGTSLTIQCQVDSQVTMMFWYRQQPGQSLTLIATANQGSEATYESGFVIDKFPISRPNLTFSTLTVSNMSPEDSSIYLCSVESPQGETQYFGPGTRLLVL.

In this sample, this clonotype turned up many times. An end of the junction does not agree with germline; a read error may underlie this. This chain joins TRBV10-3 and TRBJ2-7; TRBD2 might be the D (5 bases). Germline V gene lookup returns CDR1 ENHRY and CDR2 SYGVKD. CDR3 size: 12 residues. The CDR3 is CAISLGRDTIFF. CDR3 DNA sequence: TGTGCCATCAGCCTCGGCCGGGATACCATCTTCTTC.

V gene TRBV2 combines with J gene TRBJ1-1; D may be TRBD1 (5 bases). With 7 bases removed from V and 6 bases from J, the gap between germline ends came to 21 bases. The CDR3 loop spans 15 amino acids. CDR1 and CDR2 from the germline V gene are SNHLY and FYNNEI. The CDR3 sequence is CASTGRGSRHPEAFF. In DNA, the CDR3 is TGTGCCAGCACCGGGAGGGGATCTAGACATCCTGAAGCTTTCTTT.

The rearrangement links TRBV28 to TRBJ2-5, with a possible D match to TRBD2 (5 bases). The CDR3 contains 15 residues. Germline V lookup: CDR1 MDHEN, CDR2 SYDVKM. The germline V and J ends were trimmed by 0 bases and 5 bases, with 13 bases remaining between them. The CDR3 DNA sequence: TGTGCCAGCAGTTTATGGGCAGGAGGAAAGGAGACCCAGTACTTC. This sequence encodes CASSLWAGGKETQYF.

The chain links TRBV7-2 to TRBJ2-7; 7 bases are shared with TRBD2. Unmatched junction bases numbered 16, after V lost 4 bases and J lost 4 bases. Germline assignment: CDR1 SGHTA and CDR2 FQGNSA. The CDR3 loop spans 17 amino acids. CDR3 residues: CASSSTALIAGDYEQYV. The CDR3 nucleotides read TGTGCCAGCAGCTCGACGGCCTTAATAGCGGGCGATTACGAGCAGTACGTC.

The chain combines TRBV12-3 or TRBV12-4 with TRBJ1-2; 7 positions agree with TRBD1. The CDR3 has 15 amino acids. Unmatched junction bases numbered 11, after V lost 7 bases and J lost 3 bases. CDR3 loop: CASIRTGEVDYGYTF. Written as DNA, the CDR3 is TGTGCCAGCATACGCACAGGGGAGGTAGACTATGGCTACACCTTC.

The chain's CDR3 is CSASFPPGRDNEQFF. CDR3 nucleotides: TGCAGTGCTAGCTTTCCCCCGGGACGAGACAATGAGCAGTTCTTC. The V and J genes are TRBV20-1 and TRBJ2-1; perhaps D is TRBD1 or TRBD2 (5 bases each). This CDR3 spans 15 amino acids. V lost 3 bases, J lost 5 bases, and 17 bases lay in between. CDR1 and CDR2 from the germline V gene are DFQATT and SNEGSKA (reference sequence).

The chain is built from TRBV11-1 and TRBJ2-1, with D uncertain. Germline V CDR1 and CDR2: SGHAT, FQDESV (reference sequence). CDR3 size: 16 residues. Trimming took off 2 bases at V and 5 bases at J, with 16 bases between the two ends. The CDR3 reads CASSLPQDLLNNEQFF. DNA of the CDR3: TGTGCCAGCAGCTTACCCCAGGATTTATTAAACAATGAGCAGTTCTTC.

This clonotype has only a few counts. The rearrangement joins TRBV11-2 to TRBJ2-7, with a weak D call TRBD1 (6 bases). V lost 1 base, J lost 2 bases, and 12 bases lay in between. The germline gives CDR1 SGHAT, CDR2 FQNNGV. The CDR3 extends over 15 amino acids. In DNA form, the CDR3 reads TGTGCCAGCAGCTTAGTAGGTGGGACACCCTACGAGCAGTACGTC. Protein sequence: CASSLVGGTPYEQYV.